The clone carrying this TCR beta chain was counted at least ten times. One end of the junction fails to match germline, which may point to a read error. The CDR3 contains 13 residues. Germline loops: CDR1 SGHRS, CDR2 YFSETQ. This record comes from a study of breast tumors, draining lymph nodes, adjacent tissues. Samples came from axillary lymph nodes draining the breast cancer. TCRdb processed the multiplex PCR reads anew with MiXCR; each CDR3 protein has one entry. The profile shows around 150,000 distinct CDR3 sequences, about a fifth of them singletons. Sequencing used axillary lymph node tissue. The clonotype comes from a female donor with breast cancer. Some clones in this sample may be carry-over from other donors' samples. The chain carries TRBV5-1 and TRBJ2-5; no firm D call. The CDR3 is CASSLGLQETQYF. CDR3 nucleotides: TGTGCCAGCAGCTTAGGCTTGCAAGAGACCCAGTACTTC. Filled out from reference TRBV5-1 and TRBJ2-5, the complete variable domain reads KAGVTQTPRYLIKTRGQQVTLSCSPISGHRSVSWYQQTPGQGLQFLFEYFSETQRNKGNFPGRFSGRQFSNSRSEMNVSTLELGDSALYLCASSLGLQETQYFGPGTRLLVL.